The 27 T cell receptor beta chains reported below all come from one sample, sequenced in a study of T cells in Graves' hyperthyroidism and ophthalmopathy. It was RNA transcripts that yielded the amplified TCR beta CDR3 regions. TCR CDR3 underwent first-round RT-PCR with the HTBI primer set. MiXCR, run by TCRdb on the multiplex PCR reads, gives a single entry per CDR3 protein. The table lists around 390,000 distinct CDR3 sequences, approximately 14% of them singletons. Sequencing was carried out using blood. Every receptor here comes from a woman younger than 45 with Graves' ophthalmopathy.

The V gene is TRBV20-1, the J gene TRBJ1-2; D gene ambiguous. The CDR3 runs 13 residues. Trimming removed 1 base from V and 10 bases from J, with 16 bases in between. Germline values: CDR1 DFQATT, CDR2 SNEGSKA (reference sequence). CDR3 amino acids: CSARGRNSMFYTF. The CDR3 DNA is TGCAGTGCTAGAGGGAGAAACTCTATGTTCTACACCTTC.

This clonotype was detected ten times or more. The rearrangement joins TRBV6-1 to TRBJ2-2; D remains ambiguous. CDR3 length: 14 amino acids. V lost 6 bases to trimming and J lost 9 bases, with 17 bases between them. CDR1 MNHNS and CDR2 SASEGT come from the germline V gene. The CDR3 protein is CASRDLGSSRELFF. The CDR3, as DNA: TGTGCCAGCAGAGACTTGGGTTCCTCGCGGGAGCTGTTTTTT.

This sequence joins TRBV28 and TRBJ1-6; D gene unclear. Trimming left V 3 bases short and J 8 bases short, with 8 bases between. The CDR3 is made up of 13 amino acids. From germline, CDR1 is MDHEN and CDR2 SYDVKM. This CDR3 is CASSLERYSPLHF. CDR3 nucleotides: TGTGCCAGCAGTTTGGAACGCTATTCACCCCTCCACTTT.

This clonotype was found many times. The rearrangement uses TRBV12-3 or TRBV12-4 and TRBJ1-3, with 8 bases matching TRBD1. The CDR3 contains 15 residues. The V segment lost 4 bases and the J segment 1 base; nucleotides outside the gene matches: 3. CDR3 amino acids: CASSSHRGSGNTIYF. The CDR3 coding sequence is TGTGCCAGCAGTTCTCACAGGGGGTCTGGAAACACCATATATTTT.

The V call is TRBV5-6, the J call TRBJ1-6; D gene uncertain. This CDR3 is 16 amino acids long. With 0 bases removed from V and 0 bases from J, the gap between germline ends came to 7 bases. The germline gives CDR1 SGHDT, CDR2 YYEEEE. CDR3 in amino acids: CASSLGRSSYNSPLHF. The CDR3 DNA reads as TGTGCCAGCAGCTTGGGGCGGAGCTCCTATAATTCACCCCTCCACTTT.

This clonotype came up many times. The rearrangement links TRBV2 to TRBJ2-4; D is uncertain. The length of the CDR3 is 14 residues. V lost 4 bases, J lost 2 bases, and 9 bases lay in between. The V gene's germline CDR1 is SNHLY and CDR2 FYNNEI. CDR3 sequence (DNA): TGTGCCAGCAGTGGTTTAAGTACCAAAAACATTCAGTACTTC. Protein: CASSGLSTKNIQYF.

This clonotype was picked up a small number of times. V is TRBV7-2 and J is TRBJ2-2; D is uncertain. The germline gives CDR1 SGHTA, CDR2 FQGNSA. This CDR3 is 14 amino acids long. The V and J ends lost 1 base and 7 bases respectively, with 10 bases between them. The CDR3 loop reads CASSLEGLGGELFF. The CDR3 region has the DNA TGTGCCAGCAGCTTAGAGGGTTTGGGCGGGGAGCTGTTTTTT.

This clonotype has just a few counts. The V call is TRBV10-2, the J call TRBJ2-5; TRBD2 matches at 8 bases. This CDR3 is 18 amino acids long. The V gene end was trimmed by 3 bases and the J gene end by 5 bases; junction bases not matched to a gene: 17. CDR1 WSHSY and CDR2 SAAADI come from the germline V gene. Here the CDR3 DNA reads TGCGCCAGCAGTGATGGACTCCGGGGGGGGGGCCCCCGGGAGACCCAGTACTTC. It translates to CASSDGLRGGGPRETQYF.

Ten or more counts support this clonotype. The chain recombines TRBV28 with TRBJ2-7, with D perhaps TRBD1 or TRBD2 (6 bases each). With 6 bases removed from V and 2 bases from J, the gap between germline ends came to 14 bases. CDR1 and CDR2 (germline): MDHEN, SYDVKM. This CDR3 spans 14 amino acids. In nucleotides, the CDR3 is TGTGCCAGCAGCGGACGGGGGCCACCCTACGAGCAGTACTTC. Protein product: CASSGRGPPYEQYF.

The V and J genes are TRBV3-1 and TRBJ2-7; no reliable D call. V was clipped by 6 bases and J by 0 bases, with 15 bases between them. This CDR3 is built from 15 residues. Germline values: CDR1 LGHDT, CDR2 YNNKEL (reference sequence). The CDR3 DNA reads as TGTGCCAGCAGTTTTTCTAGGGTCACCTCCTACGAGCAGTACTTC. Amino acids: CASSFSRVTSYEQYF.

This clonotype was found a few times. This sequence joins TRBV6-5 and TRBJ1-1, with D tentatively TRBD1 (6 bases). Germline-derived CDR1 and CDR2 are MNHEY and SVGAGI. Trimming cost V 7 bases and J 4 bases, with 19 bases left between them. The length of the CDR3 is 15 residues. This CDR3 is CASTSLGRGGTEAFF. The CDR3 nucleotides read TGTGCCAGCACCTCCCTAGGTAGGGGGGGCACTGAAGCTTTCTTT.

This clonotype was observed many times. This chain joins TRBV7-3 and TRBJ1-2; no definite D call. The V and J ends lost 3 bases and 1 base respectively, with 12 bases between them. The CDR3 has 15 residues. The germline V gene encodes CDR1 SGHTA and CDR2 FQGTGA. In DNA form, the CDR3 reads TGTGCCAGCAGCTTGGTAGCGGGAGATAACTATGGCTACACCTTC. Encoded protein: CASSLVAGDNYGYTF.

In its sample, this clonotype was seen many times. The chain has TRBV6-2 or TRBV6-3 and TRBJ2-1; D may be TRBD2 (5 bases). The CDR3 runs to 15 residues. V was shortened by 7 bases and J by 5 bases, with 18 bases between the two germline ends. Germline values: CDR1 MNHEY, CDR2 SVGEGT. This CDR3 reads CASTPVRLFDNEQFF. The CDR3 DNA reads as TGTGCCAGCACCCCAGTTAGACTATTTGACAATGAGCAGTTCTTC.

At least ten counts were recorded for this clonotype. The genes are TRBV7-8 and TRBJ2-1; TRBD2 aligns across 10 bases. J lost 7 bases, V lost 5 bases, and 11 bases had no gene match. CDR1 is SGHVS and CDR2 is FQNEAQ in the germline V gene. This CDR3 contains 16 residues. CDR3: CASSPVPSGGINEQFF. CDR3 DNA sequence: TGTGCCAGCAGCCCGGTTCCTAGCGGGGGAATAAATGAGCAGTTCTTC.

This clonotype was counted many times. J is TRBJ1-1 and V is TRBV7-9; D possibly corresponds to TRBD1 (5 bases). V was trimmed by 5 bases and J by 4 bases, leaving 17 bases between them. CDR1 and CDR2 (germline): SEHNR, FQNEAQ (reference sequence). The CDR3 totals 15 residues. In nucleotides, the CDR3 is TGTGCCAGCAGCCAGCCGAGCAGGGTGGGCACTGAAGCTTTCTTT. It specifies CASSQPSRVGTEAFF.

At least ten counts were recorded for this clonotype. The gene calls are TRBV7-2 and TRBJ2-4, with TRBD2 identical over 7 bases. Germline lookup yields CDR1 SGHTA and CDR2 FQGNSA. Germline trimming cut 1 base from V and 1 base from J; bases unmatched to any gene: 4. The length of the CDR3 is 16 residues. The chain's CDR3 is CASSLEPGGAKNIQYF. In DNA, the CDR3 is TGTGCCAGCAGCTTAGAGCCGGGGGGTGCCAAAAACATTCAGTACTTC.

This clonotype was seen at least ten times. The chain carries TRBV6-1 and TRBJ1-1, with a weak D call TRBD1 (5 bases). The V and J ends lost 8 bases and 5 bases respectively, with 12 bases between them. The CDR3 runs 12 residues. In germline, CDR1 is MNHNS, CDR2 SASEGT. CDR3 in DNA: TGTGCCAGCTTAAGGGGTTGGACTGAAGCTTTCTTT. It encodes CASLRGWTEAFF.

This clonotype was recorded at least ten times. J is TRBJ2-1 and V is TRBV12-3 or TRBV12-4; 12 bases are shared with TRBD2. The length of the CDR3 is 17 residues. V trimming: 6 bases; J trimming: 5 bases; junction bases outside the gene matches: 11. The CDR3 sequence: CASRNPNGLAGNNEQFF. The DNA of the CDR3 is TGTGCCAGCAGAAATCCAAACGGACTAGCGGGGAACAATGAGCAGTTCTTC.

This clonotype was seen at least ten times. V usage is TRBV7-2 and J usage is TRBJ1-6; a possible D gene is TRBD1 (6 bases). The CDR3 has 15 residues. In germline, CDR1 is SGHTA, CDR2 FQGNSA. Trimming stripped 1 base from V and 9 bases from J, with 13 bases between. This chain's CDR3 is CASSLGGRGGSPLHF. DNA for the CDR3: TGTGCCAGCAGCTTAGGAGGCAGGGGTGGTTCACCCCTCCACTTT. The full variable domain, with the rest looked up from reference TRBV7-2 and TRBJ1-6, is GAGVSQSPSNKVTEKGKDVELRCDPISGHTALYWYRQSLGQGLEFLIYFQGNSAPDKSGLPSDRFSAERTGGSVSTLTIQRTQQEDSAVYLCASSLGGRGGSPLHFGNGTRLTVT.

There are many counts of this clonotype. V usage is TRBV2 and J usage is TRBJ2-1, with D possibly being TRBD1 or TRBD2 (5 bases each). Germline V gene lookup returns CDR1 SNHLY and CDR2 FYNNEI. Trimming removed 8 bases at V and 12 bases at J, with 11 bases between. The CDR3 sequence is 10 residues long. CDR3: CASGGPRQFF. The DNA of the CDR3 is TGTGCCAGCGGGGGTCCGAGGCAGTTCTTC.

This clonotype was detected many times. The V and J genes are TRBV12-5 and TRBJ2-2, with D perhaps matching TRBD1 (6 bases). V dropped 7 bases and J dropped 6 bases, with 12 bases sitting between them. This CDR3 is 13 amino acids long. From germline, CDR1 is LGHNT and CDR2 FRNRAP. This chain's CDR3 is CASAFDRPGELFF. The CDR3 coding sequence is TGTGCTAGTGCCTTTGACAGGCCCGGGGAGCTGTTTTTT.

This clonotype was observed many times. The rearrangement uses TRBV12-3 or TRBV12-4 and TRBJ2-3; 9 bases fit TRBD2. The ends lost 6 bases at V and 3 bases at J; junction bases unmatched: 7. This CDR3 contains 15 residues. CDR3 amino acids: CASRGRGGRTDTQYF. In DNA, the CDR3 is TGTGCCAGCAGGGGGCGGGGGGGGCGGACAGATACGCAGTATTTT.

Ten or more counts support this clonotype. The genes are TRBV2 and TRBJ2-5; D is ambiguous. CDR1 and CDR2 from the germline V gene are SNHLY and FYNNEI. The V and J ends lost 7 bases and 0 bases respectively, with 12 bases between them. The CDR3 is 14 amino acids. CDR3 coding DNA: TGTGCCAGCAAACCAGGCCGATACCAAGAGACCCAGTACTTC. Translated: CASKPGRYQETQYF. The whole variable domain, filled in from reference TRBV2 and TRBJ2-5, reads EPEVTQTPSHQVTQMGQEVILRCVPISNHLYFYWYRQILGQKVEFLVSFYNNEISEKSEIFDDQFSVERPDGSNFTLKIRSTKLEDSAMYFCASKPGRYQETQYFGPGTRLLVL.

This clonotype was observed many times. CDR3 residues: CATRGQGITDTQYF. The CDR3 nucleotides are TGTGCCACCAGGGGACAGGGAATCACAGATACGCAGTATTTT. The rearrangement joins TRBV24-1 to TRBJ2-3, with 9 bases fitting TRBD1. The CDR3 runs to 14 residues. Trimming removed 7 bases from V and 2 bases from J; junction bases left unmatched: 3. From germline, CDR1 is KGHDR and CDR2 SFDVKD.

This clonotype was detected only once. A read error may explain this, as a much larger clone is one base away. The chain joins TRBV6-2 or TRBV6-3 to TRBJ1-2; a weak D match, TRBD1 (5 bases). CDR3 length equals 15 residues. V was clipped by 4 bases and J by 5 bases, with 17 bases between them. The germline V gene has CDR1 MNHEY and CDR2 SVGEGT. The CDR3 DNA sequence: TGTGCCAGCAGTTGCTCGTTTCCAGGGTCATATGGCTACACCTTC. This encodes CASSCSFPGSYGYTF.

This clonotype was recorded at least ten times. CDR3 coding DNA: TGTGCCAGCAGCTCCTCTAGCGGGGGGGCTCATGAGCAGTTCTTC. Its protein is CASSSSSGGAHEQFF. This chain joins TRBV7-3 and TRBJ2-1; 12 bases align to TRBD2. Unmatched junction bases numbered 6, after V lost 4 bases and J lost 8 bases. Germline V lookup: CDR1 SGHTA, CDR2 FQGTGA. The CDR3 length is 15 residues.

In its sample, this clonotype was seen a few times. This rearrangement joins TRBV19 to TRBJ1-5; D not resolved. CDR1 is LNHDA, CDR2 SQIVND, per germline (reference sequence). This CDR3 has 17 amino acids. With 2 bases removed from V and 7 bases from J, the gap between germline ends came to 21 bases. For the CDR3, the DNA is TGTGCCAGTAGTATATACCCCTCGGACGGGTATCGGCAGCCCCAGCATTTT. Translating it yields CASSIYPSDGYRQPQHF.